The present TCR beta chain was sequenced within a study of shared clonotypes between healthy human individuals. Trimming cost V 3 bases and J 13 bases; bases outside gene matches: 7. The CDR3 spans 12 residues. Germline V gene lookup returns CDR1 SEHNR and CDR2 FQNEAQ (reference sequence). Only in-frame clones appear in the TCRdb table, and some are missing; sequencing was by immunoSEQ multiplex PCR. Of roughly 2.2 million clones in the sample, under 95% were seen once. The gene calls are TRBV7-9 and TRBJ1-2; TRBD1 agrees at 8 bases. Sequencing used naive CD4+ T cells from PBMCs. Subset given: CD45RA+ positively selected. This clonotype originated in a man aged 18 to 30 in good health. Some clones in this sample may be carry-over from other donors' samples. Here the CDR3 DNA reads TGTGCCAGCAGCTTTGTCAGGCAGGGGGCCACCTTC. Translation gives CASSFVRQGATF.